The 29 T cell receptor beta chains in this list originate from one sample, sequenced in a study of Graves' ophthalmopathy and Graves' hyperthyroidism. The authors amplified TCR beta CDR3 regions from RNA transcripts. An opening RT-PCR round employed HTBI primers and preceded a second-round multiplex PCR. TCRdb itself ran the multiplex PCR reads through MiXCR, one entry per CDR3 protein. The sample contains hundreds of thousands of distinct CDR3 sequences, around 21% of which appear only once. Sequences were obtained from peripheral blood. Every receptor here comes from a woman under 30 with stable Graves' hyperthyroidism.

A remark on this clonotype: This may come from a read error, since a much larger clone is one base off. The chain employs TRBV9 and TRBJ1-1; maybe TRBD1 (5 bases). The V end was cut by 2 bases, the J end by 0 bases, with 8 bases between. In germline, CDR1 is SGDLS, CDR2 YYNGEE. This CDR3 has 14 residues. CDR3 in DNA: TGTGCCAGCAGCGTGGGACGGATGAACACTGAAGCTTTCTTT. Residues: CASSVGRMNTEAFF.

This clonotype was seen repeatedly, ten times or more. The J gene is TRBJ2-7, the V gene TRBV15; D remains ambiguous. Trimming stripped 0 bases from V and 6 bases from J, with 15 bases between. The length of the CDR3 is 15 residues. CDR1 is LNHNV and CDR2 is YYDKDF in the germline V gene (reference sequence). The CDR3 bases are TGTGCCACCAGCAGAGATTTGGGATACTACGTCGAGCAGTACTTC. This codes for CATSRDLGYYVEQYF. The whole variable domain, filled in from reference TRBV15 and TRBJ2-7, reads DAMVIQNPRYQVTQFGKPVTLSCSQTLNHNVMYWYQQKSSQAPKLLFHYYDKDFNNEADTPDNFQSRRPNTSFCFLDIRSPGLGDTAMYLCATSRDLGYYVEQYFGPGTRLTVT.

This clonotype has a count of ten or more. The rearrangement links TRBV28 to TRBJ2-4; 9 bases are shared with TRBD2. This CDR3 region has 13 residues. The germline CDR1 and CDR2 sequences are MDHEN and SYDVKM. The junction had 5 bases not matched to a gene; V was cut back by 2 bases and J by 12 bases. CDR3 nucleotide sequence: TGTGCCAGCAGTTTAAATTGGCGGGAGGGTCAGTACTTC. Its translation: CASSLNWREGQYF.

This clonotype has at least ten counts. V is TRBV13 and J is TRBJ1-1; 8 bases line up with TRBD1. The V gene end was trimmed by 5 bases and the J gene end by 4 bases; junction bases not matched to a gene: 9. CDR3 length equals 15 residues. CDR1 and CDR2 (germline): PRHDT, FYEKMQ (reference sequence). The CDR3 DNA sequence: TGTGCCAGCAGCCCAGGGGGCAGGGTAGGCACTGAAGCTTTCTTT. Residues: CASSPGGRVGTEAFF.

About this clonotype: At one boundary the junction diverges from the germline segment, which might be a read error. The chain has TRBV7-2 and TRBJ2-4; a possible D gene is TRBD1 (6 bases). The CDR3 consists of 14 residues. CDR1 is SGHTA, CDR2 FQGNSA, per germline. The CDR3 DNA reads TGTGCCAGCAGCTTAACAGGGCAAAAAAACATTAAGTACTTC. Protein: CASSLTGQKNIKYF.

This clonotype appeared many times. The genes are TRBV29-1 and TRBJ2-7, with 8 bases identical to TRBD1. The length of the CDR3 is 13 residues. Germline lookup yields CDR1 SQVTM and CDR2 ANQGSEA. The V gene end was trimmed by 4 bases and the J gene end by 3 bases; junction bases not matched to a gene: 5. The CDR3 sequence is CSVARQGFYEQYF. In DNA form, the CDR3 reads TGCAGCGTTGCCAGACAGGGGTTCTACGAGCAGTACTTC.

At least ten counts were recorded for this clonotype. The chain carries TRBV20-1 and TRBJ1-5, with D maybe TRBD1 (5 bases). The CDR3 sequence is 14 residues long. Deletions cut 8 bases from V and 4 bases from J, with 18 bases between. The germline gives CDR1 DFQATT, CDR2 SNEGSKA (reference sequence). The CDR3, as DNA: TGCAGTTCCGAACAGGCTTACAGTAATCAGCCCCAGCATTTT. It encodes CSSEQAYSNQPQHF.

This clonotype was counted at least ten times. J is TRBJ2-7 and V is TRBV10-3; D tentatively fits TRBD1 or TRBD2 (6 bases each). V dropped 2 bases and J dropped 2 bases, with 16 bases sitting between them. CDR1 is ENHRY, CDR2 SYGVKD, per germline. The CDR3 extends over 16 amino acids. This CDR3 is CAISEGPAGTTYEQYF. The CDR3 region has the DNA TGTGCCATCAGTGAGGGCCCGGCGGGGACAACCTACGAGCAGTACTTC.

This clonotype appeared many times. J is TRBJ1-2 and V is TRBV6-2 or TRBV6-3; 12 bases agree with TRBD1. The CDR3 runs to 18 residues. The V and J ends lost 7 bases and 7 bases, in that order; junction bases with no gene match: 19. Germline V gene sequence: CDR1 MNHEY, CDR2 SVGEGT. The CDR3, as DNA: TGTGCCAGCACGGCCTTACCGGGACAGGGGGCGATGGTTCCTGGCTACACCTTC. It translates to CASTALPGQGAMVPGYTF.

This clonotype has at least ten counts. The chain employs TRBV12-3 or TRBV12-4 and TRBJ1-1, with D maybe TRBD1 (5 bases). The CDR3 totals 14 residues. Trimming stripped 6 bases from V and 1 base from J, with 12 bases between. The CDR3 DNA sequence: TGTGCCAGCAGCGGGGGACCTTCGAACACTGAAGCTTTCTTT. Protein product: CASSGGPSNTEAFF.

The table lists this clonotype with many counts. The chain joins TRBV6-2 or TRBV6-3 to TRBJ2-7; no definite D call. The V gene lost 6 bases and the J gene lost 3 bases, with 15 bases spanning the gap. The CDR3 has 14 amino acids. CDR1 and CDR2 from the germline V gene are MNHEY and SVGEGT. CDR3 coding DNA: TGTGCCAGCAGGACGTCGGGCAGGAACTACGAGCAGTACTTC. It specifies CASRTSGRNYEQYF.

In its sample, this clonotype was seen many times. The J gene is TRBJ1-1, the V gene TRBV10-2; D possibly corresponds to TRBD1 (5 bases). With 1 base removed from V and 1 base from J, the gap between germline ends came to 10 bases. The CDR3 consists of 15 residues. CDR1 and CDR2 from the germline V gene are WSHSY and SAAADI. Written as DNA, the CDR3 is TGCGCCAGCAGTGAGTGGGACCCGCCGAACACTGAAGCTTTCTTT. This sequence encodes CASSEWDPPNTEAFF.

The CDR3 sequence: CASSLQGGAFQETQYF. In nucleotides, the CDR3 is TGCGCCAGCAGCTTACAAGGGGGGGCATTTCAGGAGACCCAGTACTTC. J is TRBJ2-5 and V is TRBV5-1; the D gene is possibly TRBD2 (7 bases). This CDR3 contains 16 residues. Per germline, CDR1 SGHRS and CDR2 YFSETQ. The V end lost 2 bases, the J end lost 5 bases, and 19 bases lay between the germline ends.

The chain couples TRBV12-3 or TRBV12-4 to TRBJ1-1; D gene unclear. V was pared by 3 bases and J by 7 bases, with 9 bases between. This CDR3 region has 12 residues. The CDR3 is CASSFPGSEAFF. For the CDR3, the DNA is TGTGCCAGCAGTTTCCCAGGCAGTGAAGCTTTCTTT.

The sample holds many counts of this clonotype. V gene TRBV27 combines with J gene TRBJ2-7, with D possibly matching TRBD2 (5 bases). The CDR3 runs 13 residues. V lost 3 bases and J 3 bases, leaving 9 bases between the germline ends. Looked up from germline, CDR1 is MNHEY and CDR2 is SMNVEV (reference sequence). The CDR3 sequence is CASSLRDNYEQYF. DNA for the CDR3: TGTGCCAGCAGTTTGAGGGATAACTACGAGCAGTACTTC.

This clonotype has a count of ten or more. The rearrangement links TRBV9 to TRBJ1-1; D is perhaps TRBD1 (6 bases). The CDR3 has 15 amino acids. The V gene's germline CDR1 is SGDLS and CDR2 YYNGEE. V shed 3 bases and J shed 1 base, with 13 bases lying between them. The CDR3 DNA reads TGTGCCAGCAGCGGACAGGAGACTCAGAACACTGAAGCTTTCTTT. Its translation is CASSGQETQNTEAFF.

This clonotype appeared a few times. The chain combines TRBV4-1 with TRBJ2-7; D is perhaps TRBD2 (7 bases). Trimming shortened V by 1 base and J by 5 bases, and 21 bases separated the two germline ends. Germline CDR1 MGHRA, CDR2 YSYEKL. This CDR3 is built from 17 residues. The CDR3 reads CASSQGGGWEGRDEQYF. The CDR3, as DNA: TGCGCCAGCAGCCAAGGAGGGGGTTGGGAGGGCCGGGACGAGCAGTACTTC.

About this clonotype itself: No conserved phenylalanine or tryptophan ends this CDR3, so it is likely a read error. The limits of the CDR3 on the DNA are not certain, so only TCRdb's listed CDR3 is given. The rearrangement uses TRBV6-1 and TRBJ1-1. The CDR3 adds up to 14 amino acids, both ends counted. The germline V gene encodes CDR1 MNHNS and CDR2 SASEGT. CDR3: CASSTQHGGTEACL.

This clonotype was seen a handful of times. The CDR3 loop reads CSARGGALTGELFF. The CDR3 DNA reads TGCAGTGCCAGGGGGGGAGCCCTGACCGGGGAGCTGTTTTTT. The genes are TRBV20-1 and TRBJ2-2, with D possibly being TRBD1 or TRBD2 (7 bases each). The CDR3 runs 14 residues. Per the germline V gene, CDR1 is DFQATT and CDR2 is SNEGSKA (reference sequence). Trimming shortened V by 6 bases and J by 5 bases, and 16 bases separated the two germline ends.

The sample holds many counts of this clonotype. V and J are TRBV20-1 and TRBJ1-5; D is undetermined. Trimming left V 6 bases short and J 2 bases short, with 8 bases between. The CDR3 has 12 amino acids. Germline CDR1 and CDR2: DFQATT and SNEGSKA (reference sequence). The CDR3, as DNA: TGCAGTGCCGCGGACGGCAATCAGCCCCAGCATTTT. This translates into CSAADGNQPQHF.

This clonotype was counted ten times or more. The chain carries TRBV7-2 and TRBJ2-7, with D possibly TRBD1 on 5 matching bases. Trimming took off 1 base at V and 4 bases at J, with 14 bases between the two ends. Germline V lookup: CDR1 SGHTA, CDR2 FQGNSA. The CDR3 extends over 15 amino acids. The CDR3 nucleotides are TGTGCCAGCAGCTTAGGTCAGGGCTTTGCATACGAGCAGTACTTC. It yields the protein CASSLGQGFAYEQYF.

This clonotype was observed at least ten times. In DNA, the CDR3 is TGTGCCAGCAGTTACGGTGGACACGAAATCCTTGTGGTGAATCAGCCCCAGCATTTT. It is translated as CASSYGGHEILVVNQPQHF. The gene calls are TRBV6-2 or TRBV6-3 and TRBJ1-5; D may be TRBD1 (5 bases). The CDR3 covers 19 residues. The V gene lost 2 bases and the J gene lost 4 bases, with 24 bases spanning the gap. Germline CDR1 MNHEY, CDR2 SVGEGT.

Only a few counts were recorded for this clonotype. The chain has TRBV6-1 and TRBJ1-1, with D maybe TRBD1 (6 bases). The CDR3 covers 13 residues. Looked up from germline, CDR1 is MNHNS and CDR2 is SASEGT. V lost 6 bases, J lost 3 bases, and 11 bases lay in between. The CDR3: CASSQGIHTEAFF. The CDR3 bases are TGTGCCAGCAGCCAGGGGATTCACACTGAAGCTTTCTTT.

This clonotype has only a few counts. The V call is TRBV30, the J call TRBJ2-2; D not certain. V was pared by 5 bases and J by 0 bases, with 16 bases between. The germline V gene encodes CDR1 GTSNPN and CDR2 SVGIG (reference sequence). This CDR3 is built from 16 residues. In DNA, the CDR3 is TGTGCCTGGTATTATCGCGGACCGACGAACACCGGGGAGCTGTTTTTT. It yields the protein CAWYYRGPTNTGELFF.

This chain's CDR3 is CASSLGAGGWGRSNQPQHF. In DNA form, the CDR3 reads TGTGCCAGCAGCTTAGGGGCGGGGGGTTGGGGACGGAGCAATCAGCCCCAGCATTTT. V usage is TRBV7-8 and J usage is TRBJ1-5, with D perhaps TRBD1 (5 bases). Trimming removed 1 base at V and 1 base at J, with 20 bases between. The germline V gene encodes CDR1 SGHVS and CDR2 FQNEAQ. The CDR3 has 19 residues. The entire variable domain, with the rest obtained from reference TRBV7-8 and TRBJ1-5, is as follows: GAGVSQSPRYKVAKRGQDVALRCDPISGHVSLFWYQQALGQGPEFLTYFQNEAQLDKSGLPSDRFFAERPEGSVSTLKIQRTQQEDSAVYLCASSLGAGGWGRSNQPQHFGDGTRLSIL.

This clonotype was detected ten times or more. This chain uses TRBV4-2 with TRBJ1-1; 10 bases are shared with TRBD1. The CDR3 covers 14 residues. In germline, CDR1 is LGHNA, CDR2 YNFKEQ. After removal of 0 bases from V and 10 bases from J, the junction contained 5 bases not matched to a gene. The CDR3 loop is CASSQEGQGEGAFF. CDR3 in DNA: TGTGCCAGCAGCCAAGAAGGACAGGGGGAAGGAGCTTTCTTT.

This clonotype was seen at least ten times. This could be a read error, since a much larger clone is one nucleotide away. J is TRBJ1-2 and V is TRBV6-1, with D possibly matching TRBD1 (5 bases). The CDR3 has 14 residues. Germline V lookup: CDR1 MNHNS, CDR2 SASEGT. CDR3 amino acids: CAGSATGVIYGYTF. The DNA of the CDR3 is TGTGCCGGCAGTGCGACGGGGGTCATATATGGCTACACCTTC.

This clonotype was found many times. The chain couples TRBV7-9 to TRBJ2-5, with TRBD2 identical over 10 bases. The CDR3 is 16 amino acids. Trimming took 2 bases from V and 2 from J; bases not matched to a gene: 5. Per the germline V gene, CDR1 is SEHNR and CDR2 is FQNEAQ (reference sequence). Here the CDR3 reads CASSLWVAGGQETQYF. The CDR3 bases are TGTGCCAGCAGCTTATGGGTAGCGGGAGGACAAGAGACCCAGTACTTC.

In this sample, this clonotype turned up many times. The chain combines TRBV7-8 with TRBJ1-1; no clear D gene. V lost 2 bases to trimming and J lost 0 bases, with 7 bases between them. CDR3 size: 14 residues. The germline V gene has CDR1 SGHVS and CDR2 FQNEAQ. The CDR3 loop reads CASSLLVMNTEAFF. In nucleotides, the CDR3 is TGTGCCAGCAGCTTATTGGTCATGAACACTGAAGCTTTCTTT.